These T cell receptor beta chains were read from a single sample in a study of T cell responses to AZD1222 COVID-19 vaccine. Profiling relied on immunoSEQ multiplex PCR, and the TCRdb table lists in-frame clones only, not all of them. The table has roughly 100,000 clones, 88% seen once. This specimen consisted of peripheral blood, obtained on day 0 of AZD1222 vaccination. These receptors all come from an adult in good health. Both conserved end residues are part of each CDR3. D genes are given only for firm matches. Size values are once, few and many counts, or a class for expanded clones, and some rows have none.

D	J	size	V	CDR3	DNA
.	TRBJ2-2	.	TRBV21-1	CASSKLPRGFCGELFF	TGTGCCAGCAGCAAGCTTCCTAGGGGTTTTTGCGGGGAGCTGTTTTTT
TRBD1	TRBJ1-5	.	TRBV5-1	CASSPGQGWQPQHF	TGCGCCAGCAGCCCGGGACAGGGGTGGCAGCCCCAGCATTTT
.	TRBJ2-1	.	TRBV21-1	CASSNLLRVYYNEQFF	TGTGCCAGCAGCAATCTTCTGCGGGTATACTACAATGAGCAGTTCTTC
.	TRBJ2-4	.	TRBV12-3/TRBV12-4	CASSPPMNIQYF	TGTGCCAGCAGTCCCCCCATGAACATTCAGTACTTC
TRBD2	TRBJ2-3	.	TRBV19	CASSGTTSGGDTDTQYF	TGTGCCAGTAGTGGGACGACTAGCGGGGGCGACACAGATACGCAGTATTTT
TRBD1	TRBJ1-2	.	TRBV5-1	CASSFPESGQGQYGYTF	TGCGCCAGCAGCTTTCCTGAATCTGGGCAGGGACAGTATGGCTACACCTTC
TRBD2	TRBJ2-7	.	TRBV10-3	CAISSGTSSFEQYF	TGTGCCATCAGCTCGGGGACTAGTAGTTTCGAGCAGTACTTC
TRBD1	TRBJ1-1	once	TRBV19	CASSMRTGGSTEAFF	TGTGCCAGTAGTATGAGGACAGGGGGTAGTACTGAAGCTTTCTTT
.	TRBJ2-1	.	TRBV6-4	CASSDWGGADDNEQFF	TGTGCCAGCAGTGACTGGGGCGGGGCGGACGACAATGAGCAGTTCTTC
.	TRBJ1-1	.	TRBV7-8	CASSPRAMNTEAFF	TGTGCCAGCAGCCCGAGGGCCATGAACACTGAAGCTTTCTTT
.	TRBJ2-1	.	TRBV24-1	CATSPRWSGENYNEQFF	TGTGCCACCAGTCCCCGGTGGTCGGGGGAGAACTACAATGAGCAGTTCTTC
.	TRBJ2-7	.	TRBV18	CASSLADSLYEQYF	TGTGCCAGCTCCCTAGCGGACAGCCTCTACGAGCAGTACTTC
.	TRBJ2-1	.	TRBV3-1/TRBV3-2	CASSQTGGSYNEQFF	TGTGCCAGCAGCCAGACTGGGGGGTCCTACAATGAGCAGTTCTTC
.	TRBJ1-3	.	TRBV6-1	CASSEWISGNTIYF	TGTGCCAGCAGTGAATGGATCTCTGGAAACACCATATATTTT